These 24 T cell receptor beta chains originate from one sample sequenced in a study of Graves' ophthalmopathy and Graves' hyperthyroidism. RNA transcripts yielded amplified TCR beta CDR3 regions. HTBI primers primed a first-round RT-PCR, and a second-round multiplex PCR followed. TCRdb redid the calling of the multiplex PCR reads with MiXCR, one entry per CDR3 protein. Of hundreds of thousands of distinct CDR3 sequences detected, roughly 21% appear once; the ten largest clones hold under 3.5%. The sequencing input was peripheral blood. These TCRs come from a woman aged 18-29 years with stable Graves' hyperthyroidism.

This clonotype came up many times. This sequence joins TRBV5-6 and TRBJ1-2; D gene unclear. The CDR3 has 10 amino acids. Germline CDR1 is SGHDT and CDR2 is YYEEEE. V was pared by 4 bases and J by 8 bases, with 6 bases between. CDR3 amino acids: CASSVAGYTF. In DNA, the CDR3 is TGTGCCAGCAGCGTGGCGGGCTACACCTTC.

This clonotype was seen ten or more times. Compared with germline, one end of the junction differs, possibly owing to a read error. The chain has TRBV6-1 and TRBJ2-6; 12 bases align to TRBD2. Germline V gene lookup returns CDR1 MNHNS and CDR2 SASEGT. There are 20 residues in the CDR3. CDR3 DNA: TGTGCCAGCAGAGAAGTGACTAGCGGGAGCCTCCTCTCTGGGGCCAACGTCCTGACTTTC. Residues: CASREVTSGSLLSGANVLTF.

Many counts were recorded for this clonotype. J is TRBJ2-7 and V is TRBV7-9; D possibly corresponds to TRBD2 (6 bases). Trimming took off 5 bases at V and 0 bases at J, with 14 bases between the two ends. Per the germline V gene, CDR1 is SEHNR and CDR2 is FQNEAQ (reference sequence). The CDR3 contains 15 residues. The CDR3, as DNA: TGTGCCAGCAGCCATAGCGGAGAGAGCTCCTACGAGCAGTACTTC. Residues: CASSHSGESSYEQYF.

V and J are TRBV18 and TRBJ2-2; perhaps TRBD1 as D (6 bases). Germline assignment: CDR1 KGHSH and CDR2 LQKENI. There are 16 residues in the CDR3. The V end was cut by 6 bases, the J end by 2 bases, with 16 bases between. The CDR3 here is CASSQGNILNTGELFF. CDR3 bases: TGTGCCAGCTCGCAGGGGAACATTCTAAACACCGGGGAGCTGTTTTTT.

This clonotype was found many times. The genes are TRBV6-1 and TRBJ2-5; D tentatively reads TRBD1 or TRBD2 (5 bases each). V was cut by 6 bases and J by 3 bases, with 11 bases left in between. The CDR3 consists of 13 residues. Germline CDR1 MNHNS, CDR2 SASEGT. CDR3 DNA: TGTGCCAGCAGGAGAGTGGGGGAAGAGACCCAGTACTTC. Amino acids: CASRRVGEETQYF.

This clonotype was observed a handful of times. The chain recombines TRBV11-2 with TRBJ1-1; D unresolved. Trimming shortened V by 5 bases and J by 2 bases, and 15 bases separated the two germline ends. The CDR3 has 15 residues. The V gene's germline CDR1 is SGHAT and CDR2 FQNNGV. The CDR3 DNA reads as TGTGCCAGCAGCCTTGTATGGTCGGAAAACACTGAAGCTTTCTTT. Residues: CASSLVWSENTEAFF. Looking up the rest from reference TRBV11-2 and TRBJ1-1 gives the full variable domain: EAGVAQSPRYKIIEKRQSVAFWCNPISGHATLYWYQQILGQGPKLLIQFQNNGVVDDSQLPKDRFSAERLKGVDSTLKIQPAKLEDSAVYLCASSLVWSENTEAFFGQGTRLTVV.

This clonotype occurred many times. The chain employs TRBV20-1 and TRBJ2-2; no clear D. Deletions cut 2 bases from V and 7 bases from J, with 17 bases between. CDR3 length: 15 amino acids. Germline lookup yields CDR1 DFQATT and CDR2 SNEGSKA (reference sequence). This chain's CDR3 is CSARSPLNFGGELFF. CDR3 in DNA: TGCAGTGCTAGATCGCCATTGAATTTTGGCGGGGAGCTGTTTTTT.

The chain combines TRBV10-1 with TRBJ1-1; 10 bases are a match to TRBD1. Trimming at V came to 3 bases and at J to 6 bases, leaving 7 bases not matched to a gene. The V gene's germline CDR1 is WNHNN and CDR2 SYGVQD (reference sequence). The CDR3 consists of 15 residues. CDR3 loop: CASSDRQGAKAEAFF. CDR3 coding DNA: TGCGCCAGCAGTGACAGACAGGGGGCGAAAGCTGAAGCTTTCTTT.

The sample holds many counts of this clonotype. The chain uses TRBV18 and TRBJ2-7; D call uncertain. Germline V gene data show CDR1 as KGHSH and CDR2 as LQKENI. This CDR3 spans 13 amino acids. The ends were cut back, 3 bases at V and 3 bases at J, with 9 bases in the middle. Here the CDR3 DNA reads TGTGCCAGCTCACCCGACAAGTACTACGAGCAGTACTTC. It encodes CASSPDKYYEQYF.

In this sample, this clonotype turned up a few times. The chain joins TRBV6-2 or TRBV6-3 to TRBJ1-1; 7 nucleotides agree with TRBD1. The V gene end was trimmed by 7 bases and the J gene end by 5 bases; junction bases not matched to a gene: 19. This CDR3 is 17 amino acids long. Germline V gives CDR1 MNHEY, CDR2 SVGEGT. The CDR3 DNA reads as TGTGCCAGCACTTCAGGTTACGGGACAGCGAAGGGGACTGAAGCTTTCTTT. Translated: CASTSGYGTAKGTEAFF.

This clonotype was seen at least ten times. The chain is built from TRBV6-5 and TRBJ1-1; D unresolved. V lost 6 bases to trimming and J lost 1 base, with 15 bases between them. The CDR3 sequence is 15 residues long. Germline V gene data show CDR1 as MNHEY and CDR2 as SVGAGI. The CDR3 sequence is CASRRWPEGNTEAFF. In nucleotides, the CDR3 is TGTGCCAGCAGGCGGTGGCCGGAAGGGAACACTGAAGCTTTCTTT.

This clonotype appeared many times. The chain is built from TRBV20-1 and TRBJ1-6, with 8 nucleotides matching TRBD1. CDR3 length: 16 amino acids. The germline V gene encodes CDR1 DFQATT and CDR2 SNEGSKA (reference sequence). The junction had 6 bases not matched to a gene; V was cut back by 3 bases and J by 2 bases. The CDR3 protein is CSASLPGGAYNSPLHF. The CDR3 coding sequence is TGCAGTGCTAGCCTGCCAGGGGGCGCCTATAATTCACCCCTCCACTTT.

This clonotype was seen many times. The chain joins TRBV12-3 or TRBV12-4 to TRBJ2-7; the D is unclear. With 6 bases removed from V and 0 bases from J, the gap between germline ends came to 9 bases. The CDR3 loop spans 13 amino acids. CDR3 DNA sequence: TGTGCCAGCAGACGGTGGGGCTCCTACGAGCAGTACTTC. It specifies CASRRWGSYEQYF.

This clonotype came up many times. The gene calls are TRBV10-3 and TRBJ2-7, with 12 bases identical to TRBD2. CDR3 length: 15 amino acids. The junction had 4 bases not matched to a gene; V was cut back by 6 bases and J by 1 base. The germline CDR1 and CDR2 sequences are ENHRY and SYGVKD. CDR3: CAIRVGTSGSYEQYF. The CDR3 DNA reads as TGTGCCATCAGAGTAGGGACTAGCGGGTCCTACGAGCAGTACTTC.

This clonotype was recorded at least ten times. The genes are TRBV4-3 and TRBJ2-7; 8 positions match TRBD1. J lost 3 bases, V lost 0 bases, and 13 bases had no gene match. The CDR3 spans 18 residues. The V gene's germline CDR1 is LGHNA and CDR2 YSLEER. This chain's CDR3 is CASSQDLILGQGYYEQYF. The CDR3 coding sequence is TGCGCCAGCAGCCAAGATTTGATTTTAGGACAGGGCTACTACGAGCAGTACTTC.

This clonotype was counted at least ten times. This chain uses TRBV28 with TRBJ2-7; 10 bases align to TRBD1. Trimming at V came to 6 bases and at J to 3 bases, leaving 8 bases not matched to a gene. The CDR3 length is 15 residues. CDR1 and CDR2 (germline): MDHEN, SYDVKM. In DNA, the CDR3 is TGTGCCAGCAGAACCAGGACAGGGGGTATCTACGAGCAGTACTTC. Translation gives CASRTRTGGIYEQYF.

This clonotype showed up just a few times. The chain couples TRBV20-1 to TRBJ1-1; no reliable D call. The CDR3 has 12 amino acids. Trimming took 6 bases from V and 1 from J, leaving 9 bases between them. Germline loops: CDR1 DFQATT, CDR2 SNEGSKA (reference sequence). The CDR3 DNA is TGCAGTGCCCCCGGAGAGAACACTGAAGCTTTCTTT. Translating it yields CSAPGENTEAFF.

There are many counts of this clonotype. The chain carries TRBV6-5 and TRBJ1-3, with D tentatively TRBD1 (5 bases). CDR1 is MNHEY, CDR2 SVGAGI, per germline. The CDR3 is made up of 15 amino acids. V was shortened by 4 bases and J by 0 bases, with 10 bases between the two germline ends. As DNA, the CDR3 is TGTGCCAGCAGTTTGGAGGGGAGCTCTGGAAACACCATATATTTT. Translated, it gives CASSLEGSSGNTIYF.

This clonotype was counted ten times or more. The rearrangement uses TRBV15 and TRBJ2-7; TRBD2 matches 13 bases. V shed 7 bases, J shed 4 bases, and the junction held 16 bases outside the gene matches. The CDR3 sequence is 18 residues long. CDR1 and CDR2 from the germline V gene are LNHNV and YYDKDF (reference sequence). The CDR3 spells CATTTVGPGTSGMYEQYF. In DNA, the CDR3 is TGTGCCACCACCACCGTGGGCCCCGGGACTAGCGGGATGTACGAGCAGTACTTC.

This clonotype occurred many times. V is TRBV28 and J is TRBJ2-5; 10 nucleotides agree with TRBD2. Germline V gene lookup returns CDR1 MDHEN and CDR2 SYDVKM. The CDR3 has 20 residues. Germline trimming cut 1 base from V and 1 base from J; bases unmatched to any gene: 15. CDR3 in DNA: TGTGCCAGCAGTTTATCGGGTCGACTAGCGGGCCGCCGGCCCCAAGAGACCCAGTACTTC. This sequence encodes CASSLSGRLAGRRPQETQYF.

This clonotype has a handful of counts. The chain has TRBV6-2 or TRBV6-3 and TRBJ2-7; TRBD2 matches 11 bases. The CDR3 sequence is 20 residues long. V was pared by 9 bases and J by 2 bases, with 24 bases of the junction left unmatched. CDR1 and CDR2 (germline): MNHEY, SVGEGT. The CDR3 here is CASAGPDRKLAGVRTYEQYF. The CDR3 bases are TGTGCCAGTGCCGGGCCAGACAGGAAACTAGCGGGAGTTAGAACCTACGAGCAGTACTTC.

This sequence joins TRBV15 and TRBJ2-2; a weak D match, TRBD1 (6 bases). The germline CDR1 and CDR2 sequences are LNHNV and YYDKDF (reference sequence). Trimming stripped 2 bases from V and 2 bases from J, with 18 bases between. The CDR3 consists of 18 residues. The CDR3: CATSRIHTGRLNTGELFF. The DNA of the CDR3 is TGTGCCACCAGCAGAATTCATACAGGGAGACTCAACACCGGGGAGCTGTTTTTT.

Many counts were recorded for this clonotype. This chain uses TRBV28 with TRBJ2-7, with a weak D call TRBD2 (5 bases). The CDR3 is 13 amino acids. The V gene lost 4 bases and the J gene lost 12 bases, with 19 bases spanning the gap. CDR1 is MDHEN and CDR2 is SYDVKM in the germline V gene. The chain's CDR3 is CASSSGDASVLYF. CDR3 DNA: TGTGCCAGCAGTTCCGGGGATGCGTCGGTGCTGTACTTC.

This clonotype was observed a handful of times. The chain links TRBV20-1 to TRBJ1-2; no clear D. Per the germline V gene, CDR1 is DFQATT and CDR2 is SNEGSKA (reference sequence). This CDR3 region has 12 residues. V was trimmed by 1 base and J by 7 bases, leaving 10 bases between them. CDR3 nucleotides: TGCAGTGCTAGAGGAGGGCGAGGTGGCTACACCTTC. It is translated as CSARGGRGGYTF.